These 27 T cell receptor beta chains came from one sample sequenced in a study of cytomegalovirus exposure and HLA in healthy donors. Use of 60 Vbeta and 13 Jbeta primers characterized the PCR. Data came from immunoSEQ multiplex PCR; TCRdb stores just in-frame clones and leaves some out. Among 130,000 to 150,000 clones listed, 75% to 90% were seen once. The sample taken for sequencing was PBMCs. Receptor source: a woman in her 30s in good health and CMV-seronegative.

This rearrangement joins TRBV16 to TRBJ1-5; D perhaps matches TRBD1 (5 bases). The CDR3 is 14 residues long. Germline CDR1 is KGHSY and CDR2 is FQNENV. V lost 3 bases and J lost 2, with 8 bases in between. CDR3 sequence: CASSQQGGNQPQHF. The CDR3 nucleotides are TGTGCCAGCAGCCAGCAGGGTGGCAATCAGCCCCAGCATTTT.

J is TRBJ1-2 and V is TRBV7-2; no clear D. The CDR3 length is 14 residues. Germline V gene sequence: CDR1 SGHTA, CDR2 FQGNSA. V dropped 0 bases and J dropped 8 bases, with 13 bases sitting between them. The CDR3, as DNA: TGTGCCAGCAGCTTAGCTGGGGAGATGGGGGGCTACACCTTC. Residues: CASSLAGEMGGYTF.

This chain joins TRBV5-1 and TRBJ2-1; D possibly corresponds to TRBD1 (5 bases). Trimming pared 4 bases from V and 0 bases from J, leaving 11 bases between. Per the germline V gene, CDR1 is SGHRS and CDR2 is YFSETQ. This CDR3 comprises 15 residues. In DNA form, the CDR3 reads TGCGCCAGCAGCCCCGACAGTAGCTCCTACAATGAGCAGTTCTTC. Protein product: CASSPDSSSYNEQFF.

This clone was recorded a few times. The CDR3: CAWSVRTGGGYTF. The CDR3 nucleotides read TGTGCCTGGAGTGTAAGGACAGGGGGTGGCTACACCTTC. J is TRBJ1-2 and V is TRBV30; the match to TRBD1 covers 10 bases. V dropped 0 bases and J dropped 7; count of bases not matched to a gene: 2. CDR3 length: 13 residues. In germline, CDR1 is GTSNPN, CDR2 SVGIG (reference sequence).

The chain carries TRBV2 and TRBJ1-3; no clear D. This CDR3 comprises 13 residues. The germline V gene has CDR1 SNHLY and CDR2 FYNNEI. V gave up 10 bases and J gave up 4 bases, with 14 bases separating them. CDR3 DNA sequence: TGTGCCACAGCGTTTGTCCCCGGAAACACCATATATTTT. Its translation is CATAFVPGNTIYF.

This clone showed up just once. The chain carries TRBV5-1 and TRBJ1-1, with 8 bases that match TRBD1. CDR1 is SGHRS and CDR2 is YFSETQ in the germline V gene. The CDR3 sequence is 15 residues long. V shed 0 bases and J 5 bases; nucleotides not matched to a gene: 6. In DNA, the CDR3 is TGCGCCAGCAGCTTGGGAGCAGGGGGCAGGACTGAAGCTTTCTTT. Its protein is CASSLGAGGRTEAFF.

This clone appeared a single time. The V and J genes are TRBV4-1 and TRBJ2-5, with a possible D match to TRBD2 (6 bases). TRBJ2-7 matches the DNA end more closely, so the J call is doubtful. This CDR3 has 12 residues. Per germline, CDR1 MGHRA and CDR2 YSYEKL. CDR3 amino acids: CATGTSLGEQYF. The CDR3 DNA follows: TGCGCCACCGGGACTTCCCTCGGCGAGCAGTACTTC.

This chain joins TRBV7-3 and TRBJ2-3, with D possibly matching TRBD2 (7 bases). Germline V lookup: CDR1 SGHTA, CDR2 FQGTGA. V was trimmed by 2 bases and J by 4 bases, leaving 16 bases between them. The CDR3 is 16 residues long. CDR3 bases: TGTGCCAGCAGCTTAGTCGGCGGGGGACATGCAGATACGCAGTATTTT. Amino acids: CASSLVGGGHADTQYF.

The rearrangement uses TRBV19 and TRBJ2-7; 9 nucleotides line up with TRBD2. The germline gives CDR1 LNHDA, CDR2 SQIVND (reference sequence). Losses at the gene ends were 6 bases for V and 2 bases for J; bases not matched to a gene: 8. CDR3 length: 15 residues. The CDR3 reads CASSSTSGIPYEQYF. The CDR3 region has the DNA TGTGCCAGTAGCTCGACTAGCGGTATCCCCTACGAGCAGTACTTC.

V usage is TRBV6-5 and J usage is TRBJ2-3; 7 positions agree with TRBD1. This CDR3 is 15 amino acids long. The germline V gene has CDR1 MNHEY and CDR2 SVGAGI. With V trimmed by 6 bases and J by 1 base, 7 bases remained unmatched. The CDR3 sequence: CASSLGQVGTDTQYF. The CDR3 bases are TGTGCCAGCAGCTTAGGACAGGTTGGCACAGATACGCAGTATTTT.

This chain uses TRBV7-9 with TRBJ2-1; no clear D. The CDR3 is made up of 12 amino acids. Germline V lookup: CDR1 SEHNR, CDR2 FQNEAQ (reference sequence). The germline V and J ends were trimmed by 0 bases and 5 bases, with 2 bases remaining between them. The CDR3 sequence: CASSLADNEQFF. For the CDR3, the DNA is TGTGCCAGCAGCTTAGCCGACAATGAGCAGTTCTTC.

The chain employs TRBV7-3 and TRBJ2-1; 13 bases are shared with TRBD2. The germline V gene has CDR1 SGHTA and CDR2 FQGTGA. V was pared by 3 bases and J by 7 bases, with 6 bases of the junction left unmatched. The CDR3 has 16 amino acids. CDR3 amino acids: CASSFRTSGRGNEQFF. Written as DNA, the CDR3 is TGTGCCAGCAGCTTCCGGACTAGCGGGAGAGGAAATGAGCAGTTCTTC.

The chain links TRBV28 to TRBJ2-3; 7 nucleotides align to TRBD2. Germline V CDR1 and CDR2: MDHEN, SYDVKM. J was trimmed by 2 bases and V by 3 bases; bases with no gene match: 5. CDR3 length: 15 residues. CDR3 bases: TGTGCCAGCAGTTTGGGAGGGGCCTACACAGATACGCAGTATTTT. Protein product: CASSLGGAYTDTQYF.

The rearrangement uses TRBV30 and TRBJ1-2; 8 bases fit TRBD1. Looked up from germline, CDR1 is GTSNPN and CDR2 is SVGIG (reference sequence). The CDR3 consists of 12 residues. V gave up 4 bases and J gave up 14 bases; unmatched junction bases: 12. The CDR3 is CAWTDRGYGSTF. Here the CDR3 DNA reads TGTGCCTGGACTGACAGGGGCTATGGCTCTACCTTC.

The chain links TRBV11-2 to TRBJ2-6; tentative D call: TRBD2 (6 bases). The CDR3 covers 15 residues. Trimming pared 1 base from V and 2 bases from J, leaving 6 bases between. Germline V gives CDR1 SGHAT, CDR2 FQNNGV. CDR3 sequence reads: CASSLGGAGANVLTF. The CDR3 region has the DNA TGTGCCAGCAGCTTAGGGGGGGCTGGGGCCAACGTCCTGACTTTC.

The rearrangement joins TRBV5-1 to TRBJ1-1, with 9 bases identical to TRBD1. The CDR3 contains 15 residues. The V gene's germline CDR1 is SGHRS and CDR2 YFSETQ. V lost 3 bases to trimming and J lost 3 bases; unmatched junction nucleotides: 6. DNA of the CDR3: TGCGCCAGCAGCTCATCGGGACAGGGTGACACTGAAGCTTTCTTT. Translation gives CASSSSGQGDTEAFF.

This clone was counted once. The chain carries TRBV6-4 and TRBJ2-1, with a tentative D call TRBD2 (6 bases). V was cut by 6 bases and J by 0 bases, with 9 bases left in between. Germline values: CDR1 MRHNA, CDR2 SNTAGT. The CDR3 is 14 amino acids. As DNA, the CDR3 is TGTGCCAGCAGGGGAGGCTTCTCCTACAATGAGCAGTTCTTC. Its protein product is CASRGGFSYNEQFF.

The chain couples TRBV4-1 to TRBJ2-2, with D possibly TRBD2 on 6 matching bases. Per germline, CDR1 MGHRA and CDR2 YSYEKL. CDR3 size: 18 residues. The V gene lost 1 base and the J gene lost 0 bases, with 15 bases spanning the gap. The CDR3, as DNA: TGCGCCAGCAGCCAAGCACTTTTTGGCGGGGCGAACACCGGGGAGCTGTTTTTT. Translating gives CASSQALFGGANTGELFF.

The chain uses TRBV29-1 and TRBJ2-1, with 8 positions matching TRBD1. This CDR3 contains 13 residues. Germline lookup yields CDR1 SQVTM and CDR2 ANQGSEA. The V segment lost 7 bases and the J segment 6 bases; nucleotides outside the gene matches: 8. The CDR3 coding sequence is TGCAGCGGACTGGAGACAGGGGTCAATGAGCAGTTCTTC. Its protein product is CSGLETGVNEQFF.

The chain employs TRBV4-1 and TRBJ1-2; no firm D call. The germline V and J ends were trimmed by 0 bases and 1 base, with 9 bases remaining between them. The germline CDR1 and CDR2 sequences are MGHRA and YSYEKL. This CDR3 region has 15 residues. The CDR3 spells CASSQDISVNYGYTF. The CDR3 nucleotides are TGCGCCAGCAGCCAAGATATCTCAGTTAACTATGGCTACACCTTC.

V is TRBV12-5 and J is TRBJ2-5, with D perhaps matching TRBD2 (5 bases). The CDR3 runs to 12 residues. CDR1 and CDR2 from the germline V gene are LGHNT and FRNRAP. V gave up 1 base and J gave up 11 bases, with 11 bases separating them. The CDR3: CASGLAFGEQYF. The CDR3 DNA reads TGTGCTAGTGGTTTGGCCTTCGGGGAGCAGTACTTC.

The V and J genes are TRBV7-6 and TRBJ2-3, with 13 bases fitting TRBD2. The ends lost 2 bases at V and 4 bases at J; junction bases unmatched: 6. Germline V CDR1 and CDR2: SGHVS, FNYEAQ. The CDR3 consists of 17 residues. DNA for the CDR3: TGTGCCAGCAGCTTAACTAGCGGGGGGGCCGGGGCAGATACGCAGTATTTT. Its protein is CASSLTSGGAGADTQYF.

The genes are TRBV6-5 and TRBJ2-7; 7 positions agree with TRBD1. The CDR3 contains 15 residues. Losses at the gene ends were 2 bases for V and 1 base for J; bases not matched to a gene: 5. Germline loops: CDR1 MNHEY, CDR2 SVGAGI. CDR3 coding DNA: TGTGCCAGCAGTTACGGACAGGCCTCATCCTACGAGCAGTACTTC. Residues: CASSYGQASSYEQYF.

The rearrangement joins TRBV5-1 to TRBJ2-5, with D possibly TRBD2 on 7 matching bases. CDR3 size: 16 residues. Trimming left V 1 base short and J 5 bases short, with 18 bases between. Germline CDR1 SGHRS, CDR2 YFSETQ. The CDR3 coding sequence is TGCGCCAGCAGCTTGACGGGGGGCCCTTTACGGGAGACCCAGTACTTC. Its translation: CASSLTGGPLRETQYF.

V gene TRBV7-2 combines with J gene TRBJ1-1; TRBD1 matches 8 bases. The V segment lost 2 bases and the J segment 0 bases; nucleotides outside the gene matches: 2. Germline V CDR1 and CDR2: SGHTA, FQGNSA. The length of the CDR3 is 15 residues. CDR3 amino acids: CASSLWTGMNTEAFF. The CDR3 DNA reads TGTGCCAGCAGCTTATGGACAGGGATGAACACTGAAGCTTTCTTT.

This clone came up a few times. The rearrangement joins TRBV10-3 to TRBJ1-3; TRBD1 matches 9 bases. Germline loops: CDR1 ENHRY, CDR2 SYGVKD. V trimming: 5 bases; J trimming: 3 bases; junction bases outside the gene matches: 2. This CDR3 has 14 amino acids. The CDR3 here is CAISTGGYGNTIYF. The CDR3 DNA reads as TGTGCCATCAGTACAGGGGGCTATGGAAACACCATATATTTT.

The chain employs TRBV18 and TRBJ1-6; possible D gene TRBD1, 6 bases. Germline-derived CDR1 and CDR2 are KGHSH and LQKENI. The length of the CDR3 is 14 residues. V was pared by 4 bases and J by 7 bases, with 11 bases between. The CDR3, as DNA: TGTGCCAGCTCACGGCTGGGGGCAAATTCACCCCTCCACTTT. It translates to CASSRLGANSPLHF.